The rows below give T cell receptor beta chains drawn from one sample of a study of T cell responses to AZD1222 COVID-19 vaccine. Profiling relied on immunoSEQ multiplex PCR, and the TCRdb table lists in-frame clones only, not all of them. The table includes roughly 120,000 clones, approximately 93% detected once. The material sequenced was peripheral blood, taken on day 0 of AZD1222 vaccination. All receptors derive from an adult in good health. CDR3s include the opening cysteine and the closing phenylalanine or tryptophan. A D gene is named only where the DNA matches it firmly. Size is stated for part of the rows, as once, few or many counts, or as a class when the clone is expanded.

J: TRBJ2-1
D: TRBD2
size: once
V: TRBV9
CDR3: CASTKGGAGGRAEQFF
DNA: TGTGCCAGCACTAAAGGAGGGGCGGGAGGCCGTGCTGAGCAGTTCTTC

J: TRBJ2-7
D: -
size: -
V: TRBV7-9
CDR3: CASSLEYRASEQYF
DNA: TGTGCCAGCAGCTTAGAGTACAGGGCTTCCGAGCAGTACTTC

J: TRBJ1-1
D: -
size: -
V: TRBV11-2
CDR3: CASSTFKDLGRSEAFF
DNA: TGTGCCAGCAGCACGTTTAAGGATTTAGGAAGGAGTGAAGCTTTCTTT

J: TRBJ1-4
D: -
size: -
V: TRBV5-6
CDR3: CASSSTGTTNEKLFF
DNA: TGTGCCAGCAGCTCAACAGGGACTACTAATGAAAAACTGTTTTTT

J: TRBJ2-1
D: -
size: -
V: TRBV7-9
CDR3: CASSHGVGGSYNEQFF
DNA: TGTGCCAGCAGCCACGGGGTGGGGGGCTCCTACAATGAGCAGTTCTTC

J: TRBJ2-7
D: TRBD1
size: once
V: TRBV6-5
CDR3: CASSANRGSSYEQYF
DNA: TGTGCCAGCAGCGCTAACAGGGGGTCCTCCTACGAGCAGTACTTC

J: TRBJ1-1
D: TRBD1
size: once
V: TRBV7-2
CDR3: CASSWDRVRTEAFF
DNA: TGTGCCAGCAGCTGGGACAGGGTTCGGACTGAAGCTTTCTTT

J: TRBJ1-1
D: -
size: once
V: TRBV18
CDR3: CASSPTDRDGTEAFF
DNA: TGTGCCAGCTCACCAACGGATAGGGATGGCACTGAAGCTTTCTTT

J: TRBJ2-7
D: -
size: -
V: TRBV19
CDR3: CASSTYGPNYYEQYF
DNA: TGTGCCAGTAGTACTTACGGGCCGAATTATTACGAGCAGTACTTC

J: TRBJ2-5
D: -
size: -
V: TRBV7-9
CDR3: CASTRLMDPRRETQYF
DNA: TGTGCCAGCACCAGATTAATGGACCCCCGAAGGGAGACCCAGTACTTC

J: TRBJ2-1
D: TRBD2
size: -
V: TRBV2
CDR3: CASTASATSGSFWEQFF
DNA: TGTGCCAGCACGGCGTCTGCTACTAGCGGGAGTTTTTGGGAGCAGTTCTTC

J: TRBJ2-2
D: -
size: -
V: TRBV7-3
CDR3: CASSLVASVGGELFF
DNA: TGTGCCAGCAGCTTAGTGGCCTCTGTGGGCGGGGAGCTGTTTTTT

J: TRBJ2-3
D: TRBD1
size: -
V: TRBV27
CDR3: CASSLSYLGTAADTQYF
DNA: TGTGCCAGCAGTTTATCGTACCTCGGGACAGCGGCGGATACGCAGTATTTT

J: TRBJ2-7
D: -
size: -
V: TRBV7-9
CDR3: CASTQTGGPYEQYF
DNA: TGTGCCAGCACCCAGACGGGCGGGCCTTACGAGCAGTACTTC

J: TRBJ2-6
D: -
size: once
V: TRBV6-5
CDR3: CASISNSGANVLTF
DNA: TGTGCCAGCATAAGCAACTCTGGGGCCAACGTCCTGACTTTC

J: TRBJ1-1
D: TRBD1
size: -
V: TRBV29-1
CDR3: CSVDRGREAFF
DNA: TGCAGCGTTGACAGGGGGCGTGAAGCTTTCTTT

J: TRBJ2-5
D: -
size: -
V: TRBV9
CDR3: CASSPLGIRGETQYF
DNA: TGTGCCAGCAGCCCATTGGGGATCAGGGGAGAGACCCAGTACTTC

J: TRBJ1-1
D: -
size: -
V: TRBV27
CDR3: CASGVGAGTLTEAFF
DNA: TGTGCCAGCGGAGTTGGGGCTGGGACACTCACTGAAGCTTTCTTT

J: TRBJ2-4
D: TRBD2
size: -
V: TRBV3-1/TRBV3-2
CDR3: CASSQDRAGGNIQYF
DNA: TGTGCCAGCAGCCAAGATCGCGCGGGAGGGAACATTCAGTACTTC

J: TRBJ2-5
D: -
size: -
V: TRBV5-5
CDR3: CASSLGVGETQYF
DNA: TGTGCCAGCAGCTTGGGGGTTGGAGAGACCCAGTACTTC

J: TRBJ1-2
D: -
size: once
V: TRBV28
CDR3: CASSPRKTPYGYTF
DNA: TGTGCCAGCAGTCCGAGGAAGACTCCATATGGCTACACCTTC

J: TRBJ1-1
D: -
size: -
V: TRBV9
CDR3: CASSGTENTEAFF
DNA: TGTGCCAGCAGCGGTACAGAGAACACTGAAGCTTTCTTT

J: TRBJ2-5
D: -
size: -
V: TRBV10-3
CDR3: CAISGAGGGGLYF
DNA: TGTGCCATCAGTGGGGCCGGGGGCGGTGGGCTGTACTTC

J: TRBJ2-2
D: -
size: -
V: TRBV29-1
CDR3: CSAKYTGELFF
DNA: TGCAGCGCAAAGTACACCGGGGAGCTGTTTTTT

J: TRBJ1-1
D: -
size: -
V: TRBV18
CDR3: CASSANSVNTEAFF
DNA: TGTGCCAGCTCGGCGAACAGCGTGAACACTGAAGCTTTCTTT

J: TRBJ2-2
D: TRBD2
size: -
V: TRBV3-1/TRBV3-2
CDR3: CASSQYQREGIAGELFF
DNA: TGTGCCAGCAGCCAATATCAGCGGGAGGGGATAGCCGGGGAGCTGTTTTTT

J: TRBJ2-7
D: TRBD2
size: -
V: TRBV28
CDR3: CASSPLGGRASYEQYF
DNA: TGTGCCAGCAGTCCCCTCGGCGGGAGAGCTTCCTACGAGCAGTACTTC

J: TRBJ2-7
D: -
size: -
V: TRBV27
CDR3: CASSSRGPKRTEQYF
DNA: TGTGCCAGCAGTTCACGGGGCCCTAAGCGGACGGAGCAGTACTTC

J: TRBJ2-7
D: -
size: -
V: TRBV15
CDR3: CATSRTAGVGYEQYF
DNA: TGTGCCACCAGCAGGACGGCGGGTGTAGGCTACGAGCAGTACTTC

J: TRBJ1-2
D: TRBD1
size: -
V: TRBV2
CDR3: CASSETGGGPGYTF
DNA: TGTGCCAGCAGCGAGACAGGGGGCGGTCCGGGCTACACCTTC

J: TRBJ2-3
D: -
size: -
V: TRBV9
CDR3: CASSSAWTALNTQYF
DNA: TGTGCCAGCAGCTCTGCCTGGACCGCTTTGAATACGCAGTATTTT

J: TRBJ2-1
D: TRBD2
size: -
V: TRBV10-1
CDR3: CASSERTSGDDEQFF
DNA: TGCGCCAGCAGCGAGAGGACTAGCGGTGACGATGAGCAGTTCTTC

J: TRBJ2-1
D: -
size: -
V: TRBV27
CDR3: CASSLRSSYNEQFF
DNA: TGTGCCAGCAGTCTAAGGAGCTCCTACAATGAGCAGTTCTTC

J: TRBJ2-2
D: TRBD2
size: -
V: TRBV19
CDR3: CASQEIAGGRTGELFF
DNA: TGTGCTTCCCAGGAAATAGCGGGAGGGCGGACCGGGGAGCTGTTTTTT

J: TRBJ1-4
D: -
size: -
V: TRBV6-1
CDR3: CASSESGANEKLFF
DNA: TGTGCCAGCAGTGAATCAGGGGCTAATGAAAAACTGTTTTTT

J: TRBJ2-1
D: -
size: -
V: TRBV19
CDR3: CASSHLGPRFEQFF
DNA: TGTGCCAGTAGCCATTTGGGACCTCGGTTTGAGCAGTTCTTC

J: TRBJ1-4
D: -
size: once
V: TRBV5-6
CDR3: CASSPEGGSPTNEKLFF
DNA: TGTGCCAGCAGCCCGGAGGGGGGGTCCCCTACTAATGAAAAACTGTTTTTT

J: TRBJ2-1
D: -
size: -
V: TRBV28
CDR3: CAAGAPNEQFF
DNA: TGTGCCGCCGGGGCGCCTAATGAGCAGTTCTTC

J: TRBJ2-2
D: TRBD1
size: -
V: TRBV6-2/TRBV6-3
CDR3: CASSYPGGPGELFF
DNA: TGTGCCAGCAGTTACCCAGGGGGACCCGGGGAGCTGTTTTTT

J: TRBJ1-2
D: TRBD1
size: -
V: TRBV2
CDR3: CASRDRVYGYTF
DNA: TGTGCCAGCAGGGACAGGGTCTATGGCTACACCTTC

J: TRBJ1-1
D: -
size: -
V: TRBV20-1
CDR3: CSASFPARGSEAFF
DNA: TGCAGTGCTAGTTTCCCGGCAAGGGGTAGTGAAGCTTTCTTT

J: TRBJ2-2
D: -
size: -
V: TRBV6-5
CDR3: CASSLTNTGELFF
DNA: TGTGCCAGCAGTCTAACGAACACCGGGGAGCTGTTTTTT

J: TRBJ2-2
D: TRBD1
size: -
V: TRBV27
CDR3: CASSFDRVNTGELFF
DNA: TGTGCCAGCAGTTTCGACAGGGTTAACACCGGGGAGCTGTTTTTT

J: TRBJ1-5
D: -
size: -
V: TRBV12-3/TRBV12-4
CDR3: CASRRDLQPQHF
DNA: TGTGCCAGCAGGAGAGATCTTCAGCCCCAGCATTTT

J: TRBJ1-1
D: -
size: -
V: TRBV7-9
CDR3: CASSAPSNTEAFF
DNA: TGTGCCAGCAGCGCCCCGTCGAACACTGAAGCTTTCTTT

J: TRBJ1-2
D: -
size: -
V: TRBV6-5
CDR3: CASSYSPTQVEGYTF
DNA: TGTGCCAGCAGTTACTCGCCAACCCAGGTGGAGGGCTACACCTTC

J: TRBJ1-2
D: TRBD1
size: -
V: TRBV18
CDR3: CASSPPAAGGRRGYTF
DNA: TGTGCCAGCTCACCACCGGCTGCAGGGGGCAGGAGGGGCTACACCTTC

J: TRBJ2-7
D: TRBD2
size: -
V: TRBV27
CDR3: CASSLQTSGYEQYF
DNA: TGTGCCAGCAGTTTACAGACTAGCGGATACGAGCAGTACTTC